The 7 T cell receptor beta chains below come from one sample, sequenced in a study of brain T cells in children with intractable seizures. The assay was immunoSEQ multiplex PCR, and TCRdb's table has in-frame clones only and misses some. The table lists tens of thousands of clones, 75% to 95% of them singletons. Source: peripheral blood, taken at surgery. These TCRs come from a girl aged 2-15 years with tuberous sclerosis and intractable seizures.

The gene calls are TRBV12-5 and TRBJ1-4; D gene ambiguous. The germline V gene has CDR1 LGHNT and CDR2 FRNRAP. Trimming removed 3 bases from V and 7 bases from J, with 9 bases in between. CDR3 length equals 13 residues. The CDR3 DNA is TGTGCTAGTGGTTTTTGGGGAGGTGAAAAACTGTTTTTT. This codes for CASGFWGGEKLFF.

The chain combines TRBV6-5 with TRBJ2-7, with TRBD2 matching over 8 bases. Germline trimming cut 6 bases from V and 4 bases from J; bases unmatched to any gene: 8. The CDR3 is made up of 14 amino acids. CDR1 is MNHEY, CDR2 SVGAGI, per germline. The CDR3 sequence: CASSAGGKRYEQYF. The CDR3 DNA is TGTGCCAGCAGCGCGGGGGGAAAAAGATACGAGCAGTACTTC.

The V call is TRBV5-1, the J call TRBJ1-2; 8 nucleotides align to TRBD1. V was clipped by 7 bases and J by 6 bases; unmatched bases: 8. The CDR3 extends over 13 amino acids. CDR1 is SGHRS, CDR2 YFSETQ, per germline. The CDR3: CASRLQDRDGYTF. As DNA, the CDR3 is TGCGCCAGCCGCCTCCAGGACAGGGATGGCTACACCTTC.

The chain recombines TRBV7-6 with TRBJ2-1; D unclear. This CDR3 contains 15 residues. Trimming removed 5 bases from V and 4 bases from J, with 15 bases in between. The germline V gene encodes CDR1 SGHVS and CDR2 FNYEAQ. The CDR3 protein is CASSPPGPIYNEQFF. The CDR3 bases are TGTGCCAGCAGCCCCCCCGGACCTATTTACAATGAGCAGTTCTTC.

This clone was found once. The CDR3 loop reads CASSLTLAAGGYTF. The CDR3 DNA reads as TGTGCCAGCAGCTTGACCCTGGCCGCTGGGGGCTACACCTTC. The V gene is TRBV5-5, the J gene TRBJ1-2; D not certain. This CDR3 comprises 14 residues. The germline V and J ends were trimmed by 1 base and 8 bases, with 15 bases remaining between them. The germline V gene encodes CDR1 SGHKS and CDR2 YYEKEE (reference sequence).

The chain carries TRBV4-1 and TRBJ1-6, with 10 bases identical to TRBD1. Trimming took 4 bases from V and 11 from J; bases not matched to a gene: 8. This CDR3 contains 15 residues. Germline values: CDR1 MGHRA, CDR2 YSYEKL. The DNA of the CDR3 is TGCGCCAGCAGCCGCCCCGGGACAGGGGATCCACCCCTCCACTTT. Its translation is CASSRPGTGDPPLHF.

This chain joins TRBV10-2 and TRBJ2-7; D is unclear. The CDR3 is made up of 14 amino acids. The V end was cut by 2 bases, the J end by 7 bases, with 15 bases between. Germline-derived CDR1 and CDR2 are WSHSY and SAAADI. CDR3 residues: CASSEDGRPAEQYF. Here the CDR3 DNA reads TGCGCCAGCAGTGAGGATGGCAGACCAGCGGAGCAGTACTTC.